This is a list of T cell receptor beta chains from one sample in a study of CD8 T cells in Susac syndrome. Each CDR3 protein gets one entry after TCRdb re-called the immunoSEQ multiplex PCR reads with MiXCR. The profile shows roughly 67,000 distinct CDR3 sequences, about 94% of them singletons. The sample consisted of CD8+ T cells from PBMCs. The receptor source for this set is a human donor with multiple sclerosis. Each CDR3 is given with its conserved first and last residue. The D gene is left open where the match is weak. Clone size is not always given. Where it is, it says once, few, many or a class for expanded clones.

V	D	size	J	CDR3	DNA
TRBV7-9	-	-	TRBJ1-1	CASSLSPENTEAFF	TGTGCCAGCAGCTTATCCCCGGAGAACACTGAAGCTTTCTTT
TRBV7-4	-	-	TRBJ2-4	CASRNLVQDQGQNIQYF	TGTGCCAGCAGAAACCTAGTACAGGATCAGGGACAAAACATTCAGTACTTC
TRBV7-9	TRBD1	-	TRBJ2-3	CASSLETGSTDTQYF	TGTGCCAGCAGCCTAGAGACAGGGAGCACAGATACGCAGTATTTT
TRBV19	-	-	TRBJ1-5	CASSIPDMGSNQPQHF	TGTGCCAGTAGTATCCCGGACATGGGTAGCAATCAGCCCCAGCATTTT
TRBV12-3/TRBV12-4	-	once	TRBJ1-5	CASSPDRSGNQPQHF	TGTGCCAGCAGCCCCGACCGCTCTGGCAATCAGCCCCAGCATTTT
TRBV15	-	-	TRBJ2-7	CATSRDDSFYEQYF	TGTGCCACCAGCAGAGACGACAGCTTCTACGAGCAGTACTTC
TRBV6-1	TRBD1	once	TRBJ2-6	CASRTTGVLGSGANVLTF	TGTGCCAGCAGAACCACAGGGGTCTTGGGCTCTGGGGCCAACGTCCTGACTTTC
TRBV12-3/TRBV12-4	TRBD1	-	TRBJ2-7	CASSATGTGGYEQYF	TGTGCCAGCAGTGCAACCGGGACAGGGGGCTACGAGCAGTACTTC
TRBV4-3	-	-	TRBJ2-7	CASSQGVLNYEQYF	TGCGCCAGCAGCCAAGGGGTCCTAAACTACGAGCAGTACTTC
TRBV7-9	-	once	TRBJ1-2	CASSLGGILNYGYTF	TGTGCCAGCAGCTTAGGGGGGATCCTTAACTATGGCTACACCTTC
TRBV20-1	TRBD2	-	TRBJ2-1	CSAMTSDDNEQFF	TGCAGTGCTATGACTAGCGACGACAATGAGCAGTTCTTC
TRBV6-2/TRBV6-3	TRBD1	once	TRBJ2-7	CASSRPGTGAEQYF	TGTGCCAGCAGTCGTCCCGGGACAGGGGCCGAGCAGTACTTC
TRBV30	TRBD2	-	TRBJ2-1	CAWNVPGLTYNEQFF	TGTGCCTGGAACGTTCCGGGACTAACCTACAATGAGCAGTTCTTC
TRBV7-2	-	-	TRBJ2-5	CASSPSLETQYF	TGTGCCAGCAGCCCCTCCCTGGAGACCCAGTACTTC
TRBV5-1	-	-	TRBJ2-3	CASSSWARGEHTDTQYF	TGCGCCAGCAGCTCTTGGGCGCGGGGTGAACATACAGATACGCAGTATTTT
TRBV6-2/TRBV6-3	-	-	TRBJ1-6	CAARSPLDSPLHF	TGTGCCGCGAGGTCCCCCCTCGATTCACCCCTCCACTTT
TRBV12-3/TRBV12-4	-	-	TRBJ2-7	CASSSRGFYEQYF	TGTGCCAGCAGTTCTCGGGGTTTCTACGAGCAGTACTTC
TRBV5-1	-	once	TRBJ2-7	CASSKEPGLLLEQYF	TGCGCCAGCAGCAAGGAACCGGGACTCCTCCTCGAGCAGTACTTC
TRBV9	-	-	TRBJ1-6	CASSVWGRSPLHF	TGTGCCAGCAGCGTATGGGGACGGTCACCCCTCCACTTT
TRBV27	-	-	TRBJ1-5	CASSLAPGASNQPQHF	TGTGCCAGCAGTTTAGCCCCAGGTGCTAGCAATCAGCCCCAGCATTTT
TRBV29-1	-	-	TRBJ1-2	CSARGGSPDYGYTF	TGCAGCGCGCGTGGGGGCAGCCCGGACTATGGCTACACCTTC
TRBV6-2/TRBV6-3	TRBD1	-	TRBJ1-1	CASSQSRQGITEAFF	TGTGCCAGCAGTCAATCCCGACAGGGTATCACTGAAGCTTTCTTT
TRBV5-1	-	-	TRBJ2-7	CASSEQGAPYEQYF	TGCGCCAGCAGCGAACAGGGCGCTCCCTACGAGCAGTACTTC
TRBV9	-	-	TRBJ1-3	CASSVGDSSGNTIYF	TGTGCCAGCAGCGTAGGCGACAGCTCTGGAAACACCATATATTTT
TRBV6-2/TRBV6-3	TRBD1	-	TRBJ1-1	CASSFWTGGNTEAFF	TGTGCCAGCAGTTTTTGGACAGGGGGCAACACTGAAGCTTTCTTT
TRBV5-1	TRBD1	-	TRBJ2-7	CASSLDRGGEQYF	TGCGCCAGCAGCTTGGACAGGGGTGGCGAGCAGTACTTC
TRBV4-2	-	-	TRBJ2-1	CASSQDPSWAPYDEQFF	TGTGCCAGCAGCCAAGATCCTTCCTGGGCCCCCTACGATGAGCAGTTCTTC
TRBV4-2	-	-	TRBJ1-1	CASSQGINRENTEAFF	TGTGCCAGCAGCCAGGGGATTAACAGGGAGAACACTGAAGCTTTCTTT
TRBV29-1	-	-	TRBJ1-1	CSVVRGEDTEAFF	TGCAGCGTTGTAAGGGGTGAAGACACTGAAGCTTTCTTT
TRBV27	TRBD1	once	TRBJ1-5	CASSLLGQGGNQPQHF	TGTGCCAGCAGTCTTCTTGGACAGGGAGGCAATCAGCCCCAGCATTTT
TRBV27	-	-	TRBJ2-6	CASSLVNRISGANVLTF	TGTGCCAGCAGCTTGGTAAACCGAATCTCTGGGGCCAACGTCCTGACTTTC
TRBV29-1	TRBD1	-	TRBJ1-2	CSVGGQGAEGYTF	TGCAGCGTCGGCGGACAGGGGGCCGAGGGCTACACCTTC
TRBV7-9	-	-	TRBJ1-1	CASSPGRENTEAFF	TGTGCCAGCAGCCCCGGACGGGAGAACACTGAAGCTTTCTTT
TRBV29-1	-	-	TRBJ2-2	CSVQVGELFF	TGCAGCGTTCAAGTCGGGGAGCTGTTTTTT
TRBV7-8	TRBD1	few	TRBJ2-7	CASSLTGGYEQYF	TGTGCCAGCAGCTTAACAGGGGGCTACGAGCAGTACTTC
TRBV29-1	-	-	TRBJ2-1	CSVSIGSSYNEQFF	TGCAGCGTTTCGATAGGGAGCTCCTACAATGAGCAGTTCTTC
TRBV6-6	TRBD1	-	TRBJ1-2	CASSPGTGWSDGYTF	TGTGCCAGCAGCCCCGGGACAGGGTGGTCCGATGGCTACACCTTC